This TCR beta chain was sequenced for a study of cytomegalovirus exposure and HLA in healthy donors. Overall study findings and caveats: The listing of roughly 160 TCR beta chains classed them as cytomegalovirus-associated. That first-cohort TCR clusters tended to co-occur in the 100 to 150 validation repertoires was found in a later analysis. The CMV antigen specificity of a few CMV-associated chains was confirmed through in vitro analysis.

A remark on this clone: What it recognizes is unknown.

The V gene end was trimmed by 3 bases and the J gene end by 2 bases; junction bases not matched to a gene: 6. CDR1 is SGHRS, CDR2 YFSETQ, per germline. This CDR3 spans 15 amino acids. Sequencing was performed with immunoSEQ multiplex PCR; in TCRdb, only in-frame clones are kept and a portion is missing. The sample includes more than 110,000 clones, 94% of them seen just once. The chain links TRBV5-1 to TRBJ2-3; 7 bases map to TRBD1. This clonotype originated in a man aged 18-30 years in good health and CMV-seropositive. Source material: PBMCs. The CDR3 DNA reads TGCGCCAGCAGCTCCGGGACAGAAGTCACAGATACGCAGTATTTT. Translated, it gives CASSSGTEVTDTQYF.